Listed here are 18 T cell receptor beta chains from one sample, sequenced in a study of blood T cell repertoires in COVID-19. TCRdb's table, derived via immunoSEQ multiplex PCR, lists solely in-frame clones and lacks some. The sample yields fewer than 250,000 clones, about nine tenths seen once. Material: peripheral blood. All receptors derive from a man between 70 and 80 years old with acute or convalescent COVID-19.

The chain couples TRBV5-8 to TRBJ1-1; D perhaps matches TRBD1 (5 bases). V was pared by 0 bases and J by 8 bases, with 8 bases between. Germline V lookup: CDR1 SGHTS, CDR2 YDEGEE. The CDR3 totals 12 residues. CDR3: CASSLAWTEAFF. CDR3 coding DNA: TGTGCCAGCAGCTTGGCTTGGACAGAAGCTTTCTTT.

V is TRBV3-1 (or the pseudogene TRBV3-2) and J is TRBJ1-1; 9 bases fit TRBD1. The CDR3 sequence is 14 residues long. Germline values: CDR1 LGHDT, CDR2 YNNKEL (reference sequence). Losses at the gene ends were 4 bases for V and 7 bases for J; bases not matched to a gene: 7. The CDR3 loop reads CASSLQGAASEAFF. CDR3 DNA sequence: TGTGCCAGCAGCCTACAGGGGGCTGCTAGTGAAGCTTTCTTT.

This chain uses TRBV28 with TRBJ1-6; D possibly corresponds to TRBD1 (5 bases). This CDR3 contains 15 residues. Germline V lookup: CDR1 MDHEN, CDR2 SYDVKM. V was shortened by 0 bases and J by 10 bases, with 13 bases between the two germline ends. Here the CDR3 reads CASSLWRQGGSPLHF. The CDR3 nucleotides are TGTGCCAGCAGTTTATGGCGGCAGGGCGGCTCACCCCTCCACTTT.

The chain employs TRBV6-1 and TRBJ2-7, with 7 bases fitting TRBD2. Germline CDR1 MNHNS, CDR2 SASEGT. Germline trimming cut 4 bases from V and 0 bases from J; bases unmatched to any gene: 15. The CDR3 has 18 residues. CDR3 loop: CASSAIVIGAGNSYEQYF. The CDR3 nucleotides read TGTGCCAGCAGTGCCATCGTGATCGGAGCGGGGAACTCCTACGAGCAGTACTTC.

This clone was counted once. The chain carries TRBV29-1 and TRBJ2-6, with a weak D call TRBD2 (5 bases). CDR3 length: 14 amino acids. V lost 5 bases and J 2 bases, leaving 10 bases between the germline ends. The germline CDR1 and CDR2 sequences are SQVTM and ANQGSEA. This chain's CDR3 is CSVKLGTGANVLTF. CDR3 sequence (DNA): TGCAGCGTTAAACTCGGGACTGGGGCCAACGTCCTGACTTTC. Looking up the rest from reference TRBV29-1 and TRBJ2-6 gives the full variable domain: SAVISQKPSRDICQRGTSLTIQCQVDSQVTMMFWYRQQPGQSLTLIATANQGSEATYESGFVIDKFPISRPNLTFSTLTVSNMSPEDSSIYLCSVKLGTGANVLTFGAGSRLTVL.

This chain uses TRBV6-2 or TRBV6-3 with TRBJ1-1, with D hard to call. Germline assignment: CDR1 MNHEY and CDR2 SVGEGT. The CDR3 contains 15 residues. V lost 3 bases, J lost 5 bases, and 16 bases lay in between. CDR3 nucleotide sequence: TGTGCCAGCAGTTATCGCCTCTCGACTGATACTGAAGCTTTCTTT. It yields the protein CASSYRLSTDTEAFF.

The rearrangement joins TRBV6-5 to TRBJ2-7; no clear D. This CDR3 region has 11 residues. Per the germline V gene, CDR1 is MNHEY and CDR2 is SVGAGI. Trimming stripped 6 bases from V and 12 bases from J, with 15 bases between. Here the CDR3 reads CASSLGEVRYF. The CDR3 coding sequence is TGTGCCAGCAGCCTTGGAGAGGTCCGGTACTTC.

The V gene is TRBV4-3, the J gene TRBJ1-1; no reliable D call. Trimming pared 4 bases from V and 1 base from J, leaving 7 bases between. The CDR3 totals 13 residues. Germline CDR1 reads LGHNA; CDR2 reads YSLEER. The CDR3 spells CASSPSGNTEAFF. The CDR3 DNA is TGCGCCAGCAGCCCATCGGGGAACACTGAAGCTTTCTTT.

The chain couples TRBV3-1 (or the pseudogene TRBV3-2) to TRBJ2-5, with D unresolved. V shed 4 bases and J shed 7 bases, with 16 bases lying between them. This CDR3 comprises 14 residues. Germline V gene sequence: CDR1 LGHDT, CDR2 YNNKEL (reference sequence). The chain's CDR3 is CASSPPVEAWTQYF. In DNA form, the CDR3 reads TGTGCCAGCAGCCCCCCCGTTGAAGCATGGACCCAGTACTTC.

The gene calls are TRBV6-1 and TRBJ2-3; maybe TRBD2 (6 bases). The CDR3 extends over 14 amino acids. V was shortened by 2 bases and J by 8 bases, with 14 bases between the two germline ends. Germline lookup yields CDR1 MNHNS and CDR2 SASEGT. The CDR3 loop is CASSETNSGATQYF. Here the CDR3 DNA reads TGTGCCAGCAGTGAAACCAATAGCGGAGCTACGCAGTATTTT.

The CDR3 region is CASSDRGAQPQHF. Written as DNA, the CDR3 is TGTGCCAGCAGTGACAGGGGGGCTCAGCCCCAGCATTTT. This chain uses TRBV28 with TRBJ1-5, with TRBD1 matching 9 bases. V gave up 5 bases and J gave up 6 bases; unmatched junction bases: 2. CDR1 MDHEN and CDR2 SYDVKM come from the germline V gene. The CDR3 runs to 13 residues.

V is TRBV11-1 and J is TRBJ2-4, with D maybe TRBD1 (6 bases). The CDR3 is 16 amino acids. Between the trimmed V and J ends, which lost 5 bases and 0 bases, there was a span of 14 bases. Germline values: CDR1 SGHAT, CDR2 FQDESV (reference sequence). The CDR3 spells CASSHPDRLAKNIQYF. The CDR3, as DNA: TGTGCCAGCAGCCACCCGGACAGACTAGCCAAAAACATTCAGTACTTC.

The chain recombines TRBV21-1 with TRBJ1-1. TRBV21-1 is described as a pseudogene. This CDR3 region has 13 residues. This CDR3 is CASSKGVGVEAFF. The CDR3 nucleotides read TGTGCCAGCAGCAAAGGGGTAGGAGTTGAAGCTTTCTTT.

The chain couples TRBV3-1 (or the pseudogene TRBV3-2) to TRBJ2-1, with TRBD2 identical over 9 bases. CDR1 is LGHDT, CDR2 YNNKEL, per germline (reference sequence). V was pared by 5 bases and J by 5 bases, with 7 bases of the junction left unmatched. This CDR3 contains 15 residues. DNA of the CDR3: TGTGCCAGCAGCTATAGCGGGAGTATTAACAATGAGCAGTTCTTC. It codes for CASSYSGSINNEQFF.

This clone was detected a few times. The rearrangement joins TRBV6-2 or TRBV6-3 to TRBJ2-7, with D possibly matching TRBD2 (5 bases). Trimming took off 1 base at V and 7 bases at J, with 8 bases between the two ends. The CDR3 length is 12 residues. Germline-derived CDR1 and CDR2 are MNHEY and SVGEGT. The CDR3 here is CASSYLGLEQYF. The CDR3 region has the DNA TGTGCCAGCAGTTACTTAGGACTTGAGCAGTACTTC.

The rearrangement links TRBV7-6 to TRBJ2-7; 8 positions agree with TRBD1. Per the germline V gene, CDR1 is SGHVS and CDR2 is FNYEAQ. The CDR3 loop spans 15 amino acids. Trimming took 5 bases from V and 0 from J; bases not matched to a gene: 6. The CDR3 spells CASSLDRGSSYEQYF. For the CDR3, the DNA is TGTGCCAGCAGCCTAGACAGGGGTAGCTCCTACGAGCAGTACTTC.

V and J are TRBV3-1 (or the pseudogene TRBV3-2) and TRBJ2-1; TRBD2 matches at 12 bases. The CDR3 is 16 amino acids. Germline loops: CDR1 LGHDT, CDR2 YNNKEL (reference sequence). V lost 5 bases to trimming and J lost 8 bases; unmatched junction nucleotides: 10. The CDR3 DNA reads TGTGCCAGCAGCGGAAGCCCTAGCGGGAGGGATCATGAGCAGTTCTTC. Residues: CASSGSPSGRDHEQFF.

This chain connects TRBV10-3 to TRBJ1-1, with TRBD1 identical over 7 bases. Germline trimming cut 2 bases from V and 3 bases from J; bases unmatched to any gene: 6. The CDR3 sequence is 15 residues long. Germline V lookup: CDR1 ENHRY, CDR2 SYGVKD. Here the CDR3 reads CAISESGGGDTEAFF. Here the CDR3 DNA reads TGTGCCATCAGTGAGAGTGGAGGGGGCGACACTGAAGCTTTCTTT.